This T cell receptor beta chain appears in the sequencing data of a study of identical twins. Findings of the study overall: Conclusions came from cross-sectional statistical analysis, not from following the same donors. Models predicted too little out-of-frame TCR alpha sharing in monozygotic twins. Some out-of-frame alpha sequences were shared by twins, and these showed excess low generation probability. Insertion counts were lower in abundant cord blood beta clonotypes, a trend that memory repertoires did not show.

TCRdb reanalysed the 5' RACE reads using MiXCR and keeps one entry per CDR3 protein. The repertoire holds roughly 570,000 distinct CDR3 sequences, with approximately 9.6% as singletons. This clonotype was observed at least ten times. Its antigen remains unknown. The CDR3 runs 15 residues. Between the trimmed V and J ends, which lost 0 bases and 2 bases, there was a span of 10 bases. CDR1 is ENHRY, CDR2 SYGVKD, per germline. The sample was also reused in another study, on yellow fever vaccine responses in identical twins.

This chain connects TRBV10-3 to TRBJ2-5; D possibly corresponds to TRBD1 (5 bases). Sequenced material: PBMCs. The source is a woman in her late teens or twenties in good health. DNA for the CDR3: TGTGCCATCAGTGAGTCAGGCCAGGGACAAGAGACCCAGTACTTC. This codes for CAISESGQGQETQYF.